Detailed here is one TCR beta chain. The target antigen is unknown. The sample comes from a study of radiation and T cells in renal cell carcinoma. On the study more broadly: Nephrectomy followed 15 Gy stereotactic body radiation by 4 weeks. Overall study results and limits: Top tumor clonotypes rose in blood 2 weeks post-radiation, then contracted. No pretreatment tumor biopsies were available for baseline clonotypes.

Time point meaning: blood 2 weeks post-SBRT. Treatment reported: 15 Gy SBRT to primary tumor, nephrectomy 4 weeks later. Radiation-treated patients gave blood at baseline, week 2 and week 4. Only in-frame clones appear in the TCRdb table, and some are missing; sequencing was by immunoSEQ multiplex PCR. This table has approximately 79,000 clones, roughly 80% appearing once. The CDR3 consists of 14 residues. CDR1 is ENHRY, CDR2 SYGVKD, per germline. The V segment lost 7 bases and the J segment 0 bases; nucleotides outside the gene matches: 5. The source is a man between 60 and 75 years old with renal cell carcinoma. The rearrangement joins TRBV10-3 to TRBJ2-7; 8 bases map to TRBD1. Here the sequenced sample was blood, taken from a patient whose treatment included radiotherapy and nephrectomy. The CDR3 bases are TGTGCCATCAAGGTGGGACAGGACTCCTACGAGCAGTACTTC. As protein: CAIKVGQDSYEQYF.